The text below deals with one T cell receptor (beta chain). Seattle enrolled patients during active infection and tracked them longitudinally. This CDR3 spans 15 amino acids. The data stem from a study of blood T cell repertoires in COVID-19. Study context: Some COVID-19 samples were acute and others convalescent; all came from the United States, Italy and Spain. Sources were T cells, B-cell-depleted T cells, or PBMCs; the material itself was cDNA or gDNA.

As handled by the study authors: Estimates of nucleated cell counts were drawn from the amplification of reference gene primers. Profiling relied on immunoSEQ multiplex PCR, and the TCRdb table lists in-frame clones only, not all of them. The V and J calls and the clone size are those of that table, but D and trimming were determined from the DNA. The sample lists more than 300,000 clones, nearly 90% occurring once. The rearrangement uses TRBV21-1 and TRBJ1-1. TRBV21-1 is listed as a pseudogene. The sequence was collected from a woman aged 40 to 50 with COVID-19, enrolled during active disease. Sequencing was carried out using peripheral blood. The CDR3: CASSKGPYYTSEAFF. The CDR3 DNA is TGTGCCAGCAGCAAAGGCCCCTACTATACATCTGAAGCTTTCTTT.